Below are 27 T cell receptor beta chains sequenced from a single sample in a study of cytomegalovirus exposure and HLA in healthy donors. Primers for the PCR totalled 60 Vbeta and 13 Jbeta. Sequenced by immunoSEQ multiplex PCR; TCRdb stores in-frame clones only, minus some. The table lists tens of thousands of clones. The sample comprised PBMCs. The origin of the receptors is a woman in her sixties or seventies in good health and CMV-seronegative.

This chain uses TRBV7-6 with TRBJ1-4; no definite D call. The V gene's germline CDR1 is SGHVS and CDR2 FNYEAQ. The CDR3 contains 15 residues. The ends were cut back, 4 bases at V and 8 bases at J, with 17 bases in the middle. The CDR3 reads CASSSNEGVNEKLFF. CDR3 sequence (DNA): TGTGCCAGCAGCTCAAATGAGGGAGTGAACGAAAAACTGTTTTTT.

This chain uses TRBV9 with TRBJ1-5, with D uncertain. The V end lost 3 bases, the J end lost 2 bases, and 9 bases lay between the germline ends. Looked up from germline, CDR1 is SGDLS and CDR2 is YYNGEE. This CDR3 contains 14 residues. For the CDR3, the DNA is TGTGCCAGCAGCGACCGTCCGGGCAATCAGCCCCAGCATTTT. Translating it yields CASSDRPGNQPQHF.

The chain links TRBV4-2 to TRBJ2-2, with TRBD1 matching over 8 bases. The germline V gene has CDR1 LGHNA and CDR2 YNFKEQ. The CDR3 consists of 16 residues. V lost 1 base to trimming and J lost 0 bases; unmatched junction nucleotides: 1. CDR3 sequence reads: CASSQGQGPNTGELFF. In nucleotides, the CDR3 is TGTGCCAGCAGCCAAGGACAGGGGCCGAACACCGGGGAGCTGTTTTTT.

V gene TRBV4-2 combines with J gene TRBJ2-3, with TRBD2 as a possible D gene (7 bases). The CDR3 is 13 amino acids. Trimming stripped 1 base from V and 12 bases from J, with 14 bases between. Germline V CDR1 and CDR2: LGHNA, YNFKEQ. CDR3 region: CASSQGGGDLQYF. In DNA form, the CDR3 reads TGTGCCAGCAGCCAAGGGGGGGGCGACTTACAGTATTTT.

The chain combines TRBV20-1 with TRBJ2-5, with no clear D. Gene TRBJ2-7 matches the end of the DNA better, so the J call may be wrong. CDR3 size: 11 residues. Germline V gene sequence: CDR1 DFQATT, CDR2 SNEGSKA (reference sequence). CDR3 sequence reads: CSARTNYEQYF. DNA for the CDR3: TGCAGTGCTAGGACCAACTACGAGCAGTACTTC.

The rearrangement uses TRBV18 and TRBJ2-5; 10 nucleotides align to TRBD1. Germline CDR1 is KGHSH and CDR2 is LQKENI. CDR3 length: 14 amino acids. Trimming removed 1 base from V and 5 bases from J; junction bases left unmatched: 1. CDR3 residues: CASSPRQGAETQYF. CDR3 nucleotide sequence: TGTGCCAGCTCACCACGACAGGGGGCTGAGACCCAGTACTTC.

The chain carries TRBV28 and TRBJ2-1; 7 positions match TRBD1. Germline CDR1 and CDR2: MDHEN and SYDVKM. The J segment lost 0 bases and the V segment lost 6 bases, leaving 5 bases of the junction unmatched. This CDR3 is 15 amino acids long. The CDR3 loop reads CASSPGDSSYNEQFF. In DNA form, the CDR3 reads TGTGCCAGCAGCCCCGGGGACAGCTCCTACAATGAGCAGTTCTTC.

This chain links TRBV5-1 with TRBJ1-4; D possibly corresponds to TRBD1 (5 bases). The CDR3 consists of 15 residues. From germline, CDR1 is SGHRS and CDR2 YFSETQ. V gave up 9 bases and J gave up 6 bases, with 21 bases separating them. The CDR3 nucleotides are TGCGCCACCTCCCCGAATCAGGGAGGCGATGAAAAACTGTTTTTT. Amino acid sequence: CATSPNQGGDEKLFF.

The J gene is TRBJ1-1, the V gene TRBV5-6; D is uncertain. V was clipped by 2 bases and J by 1 base, with 12 bases between them. Germline CDR1 is SGHDT and CDR2 is YYEEEE. There are 15 residues in the CDR3. The CDR3 nucleotides are TGTGCCAGCAGCTTTTTTGCGGGCTGGAACACTGAAGCTTTCTTT. Its protein is CASSFFAGWNTEAFF.

DNA for the CDR3: TGTGCCAGCAGTGAGGTCTTGGGACAGGGCGATGAGCAGTTCTTC. Residues: CASSEVLGQGDEQFF. V is TRBV6-1 and J is TRBJ2-1, with 9 bases aligning to TRBD1. The CDR3 covers 15 residues. Trimming at V came to 3 bases and at J to 8 bases, leaving 8 bases not matched to a gene. CDR1 and CDR2 from the germline V gene are MNHNS and SASEGT.

The CDR3 loop reads CASSLGSGRAVEQFF. The DNA for the CDR3 is TGTGCCAGCAGCTTAGGTAGCGGGAGGGCCGTTGAGCAGTTCTTC. This chain connects TRBV7-9 to TRBJ2-1; 11 bases line up with TRBD2. This CDR3 has 15 amino acids. CDR1 SEHNR and CDR2 FQNEAQ come from the germline V gene (reference sequence). Trimming took 1 base from V and 9 from J; bases not matched to a gene: 5.

The chain uses TRBV10-3 and TRBJ2-2, with 7 bases lining up with TRBD2. Germline CDR1 and CDR2: ENHRY and SYGVKD. The CDR3 loop spans 14 amino acids. The CDR3 is CGAGAAKNTGELFF. CDR3 coding DNA: TGTGGCGCGGGAGCGGCCAAGAACACCGGGGAGCTGTTTTTT.

To note about this clone: Other nucleotide sequences from this sample produce the same CDR3. V and J are TRBV4-1 and TRBJ2-1; possibly TRBD1 for D (6 bases). The CDR3 spans 15 residues. In germline, CDR1 is MGHRA, CDR2 YSYEKL. V lost 1 base to trimming and J lost 4 bases, with 11 bases between them. The CDR3: CASSQGWGPYNEQFF. CDR3 bases: TGCGCCAGCAGCCAAGGATGGGGGCCATACAATGAGCAGTTCTTC.

The chain uses TRBV28 and TRBJ2-7; TRBD2 is a possible D gene (5 bases). The V gene lost 2 bases and the J gene lost 2 bases, with 13 bases spanning the gap. CDR1 is MDHEN, CDR2 SYDVKM, per germline. This CDR3 spans 15 amino acids. The CDR3 DNA is TGTGCCAGCAGTTTAGTCGGGAAGGATGCCTACGAGCAGTACTTC. This encodes CASSLVGKDAYEQYF. The whole variable domain, filled in from reference TRBV28 and TRBJ2-7, reads DVKVTQSSRYLVKRTGEKVFLECVQDMDHENMFWYRQDPGLGLRLIYFSYDVKMKEKGDIPEGYSVSREKKERFSLILESASTNQTSMYLCASSLVGKDAYEQYFGPGTRLTVT.

This sequence joins TRBV28 and TRBJ2-5; D gene unclear. The J call is in doubt because the DNA end fits TRBJ2-7 better. This CDR3 has 12 residues. Germline CDR1 is MDHEN and CDR2 is SYDVKM. The CDR3: CASREKANEQYF. In DNA, the CDR3 is TGTGCCAGCAGAGAGAAAGCTAACGAGCAGTACTTC.

Note on this clone: Its ends do not fully match the called genes, so a read error is possible. This sequence joins TRBV6-6 and TRBJ1-2; D is unclear. The CDR3 is made up of 13 amino acids. Germline V gene data show CDR1 as MNHNY and CDR2 as SVGAGI (reference sequence). This chain's CDR3 is CASRGGGYYGHTF. As DNA, the CDR3 is TGTGCCAGCAGGGGAGGAGGCTACTATGGCCACACCTTC.

The chain joins TRBV28 to TRBJ1-1; D is possibly TRBD1 (6 bases). Germline V gene lookup returns CDR1 MDHEN and CDR2 SYDVKM. This CDR3 has 14 amino acids. Trimming pared 7 bases from V and 0 bases from J, leaving 12 bases between. The DNA for the CDR3 is TGTGCCAGCAACCGACAGGTCATGAACACTGAAGCTTTCTTT. This codes for CASNRQVMNTEAFF.

The gene calls are TRBV6-6 and TRBJ2-1; TRBD2 matches at 9 bases. The CDR3 loop spans 14 amino acids. With V trimmed by 7 bases and J by 9 bases, 10 bases remained unmatched. Germline V gene data show CDR1 as MNHNY and CDR2 as SVGAGI (reference sequence). The CDR3 nucleotides are TGTGCCAGCATCGCCCTAGCGGGATACGGTGAGCAGTTCTTC. This sequence encodes CASIALAGYGEQFF.

The J gene is TRBJ1-3, the V gene TRBV28, with D maybe TRBD1 (6 bases). Germline V gene sequence: CDR1 MDHEN, CDR2 SYDVKM. With 8 bases removed from V and 2 bases from J, the gap between germline ends came to 16 bases. CDR3 size: 15 residues. CDR3 nucleotides: TGTGCCAGCGGGGGCGCTCGGACAGCTGGAAACACCATATATTTT. Residues: CASGGARTAGNTIYF.

J is TRBJ2-6 and V is TRBV6-6, with D possibly being TRBD1 (5 bases). This CDR3 is built from 16 residues. The V end lost 7 bases, the J end lost 2 bases, and 15 bases lay between the germline ends. Looked up from germline, CDR1 is MNHNY and CDR2 is SVGAGI (reference sequence). This CDR3 reads CASTYTWGAGANVLTF. In DNA, the CDR3 is TGTGCCAGCACTTATACCTGGGGCGCTGGGGCCAACGTCCTGACTTTC.

This chain joins TRBV2 and TRBJ1-4; D not resolved. The V end was cut by 8 bases, the J end by 5 bases, with 18 bases between. The CDR3 sequence is 15 residues long. Germline V gives CDR1 SNHLY, CDR2 FYNNEI. CDR3: CASRRRPERNEKLFF. CDR3 sequence (DNA): TGTGCCAGCCGGCGGCGGCCGGAACGAAATGAAAAACTGTTTTTT.

In DNA form, the CDR3 reads TGTGCCAGCAGCGCTCGGACAGCCTATGATCAGCCCCAGCATTTT. Protein sequence: CASSARTAYDQPQHF. This chain uses TRBV7-2 with TRBJ1-5, with a possible D match to TRBD1 (6 bases). V dropped 5 bases and J dropped 5 bases, with 16 bases sitting between them. The CDR3 runs to 15 residues. The V gene's germline CDR1 is SGHTA and CDR2 FQGNSA.

J is TRBJ1-6 and V is TRBV28, with 9 bases aligning to TRBD1. The CDR3 has 14 residues. Germline CDR1 is MDHEN and CDR2 is SYDVKM. Trimming removed 4 bases from V and 10 bases from J; junction bases left unmatched: 5. DNA for the CDR3: TGTGCCAGCAGTTCGGGACAGGGTTGGTCACCCCTCCACTTT. It codes for CASSSGQGWSPLHF.

CDR3 sequence: CASSSELDSEQYF. The CDR3 DNA reads as TGTGCCAGCAGTTCCGAACTAGATTCCGAGCAGTACTTC. The rearrangement links TRBV27 to TRBJ2-7; possible D gene TRBD2, 5 bases. From germline, CDR1 is MNHEY and CDR2 SMNVEV (reference sequence). CDR3 length: 13 amino acids. V lost 4 bases, J lost 6 bases, and 13 bases lay in between.

The chain combines TRBV27 with TRBJ2-1; TRBD1 is a possible D gene (6 bases). CDR1 is MNHEY and CDR2 is SMNVEV in the germline V gene (reference sequence). Trimming removed 5 bases from V and 6 bases from J, with 14 bases in between. The CDR3 loop spans 14 amino acids. The CDR3 bases are TGTGCCAGCAGTCCACGACAGGATAGCAATGAGCAGTTCTTC. Translation gives CASSPRQDSNEQFF.

The rearrangement uses TRBV10-2 and TRBJ1-5, with D tentatively TRBD1 (5 bases). V dropped 5 bases and J dropped 9 bases, with 20 bases sitting between them. The CDR3 sequence is 15 residues long. The germline V gene has CDR1 WSHSY and CDR2 SAAADI. The CDR3 loop reads CASSKTGTQEVPQHF. As DNA, the CDR3 is TGCGCCAGCAGTAAGACCGGGACTCAGGAGGTGCCCCAGCATTTT.

V and J are TRBV4-1 and TRBJ2-3, with D perhaps TRBD2 (5 bases). V was clipped by 1 base and J by 7 bases, with 24 bases between them. The CDR3 contains 18 residues. Germline loops: CDR1 MGHRA, CDR2 YSYEKL. CDR3 amino acids: CASSQVVLGIRLRNTQYF. The CDR3 nucleotides are TGCGCCAGCAGCCAAGTAGTGTTGGGAATAAGACTACGAAATACGCAGTATTTT.